The 9 T cell receptor beta chains given below trace back to one sample, sequenced in a study of identical twins. TCRdb independently ran MiXCR on the 5' RACE reads; one entry per CDR3 protein. The repertoire holds hundreds of thousands of distinct CDR3 sequences, around 9.6% seen once, with 5% to 6.5% in the top ten. The sample consisted of memory (CD45RO+) T cells sorted from blood. Receptors were obtained from a woman between 18 and 29 years old in good health.

In its sample, this clonotype was seen a few times. The gene calls are TRBV5-1 and TRBJ1-1; tentative D call: TRBD1 (5 bases). Trimming took off 6 bases at V and 4 bases at J, with 19 bases between the two ends. This CDR3 is 15 amino acids long. CDR1 is SGHRS and CDR2 is YFSETQ in the germline V gene. The CDR3 loop reads CASNTGVQGTTEAFF. The CDR3 region has the DNA TGCGCCAGCAACACTGGAGTCCAGGGAACCACTGAAGCTTTCTTT. Variable domain in full (rest from reference TRBV5-1 and TRBJ1-1): KAGVTQTPRYLIKTRGQQVTLSCSPISGHRSVSWYQQTPGQGLQFLFEYFSETQRNKGNFPGRFSGRQFSNSRSEMNVSTLELGDSALYLCASNTGVQGTTEAFFGQGTRLTVV.

This clonotype has just a few counts. The chain joins TRBV19 to TRBJ2-2; 8 nucleotides line up with TRBD2. The length of the CDR3 is 15 residues. Trimming cost V 4 bases and J 4 bases; bases outside gene matches: 5. CDR1 and CDR2 (germline): LNHDA, SQIVND (reference sequence). The CDR3 reads CASSTAGGLTGELFF. The CDR3 DNA sequence: TGTGCCAGTAGTACCGCGGGGGGACTCACCGGGGAGCTGTTTTTT.

This clonotype has ten or more counts. The chain combines TRBV20-1 with TRBJ2-7, with 9 nucleotides matching TRBD1. With 1 base clipped from V and 7 bases from J, the junction kept 11 bases outside the gene matches. Germline V CDR1 and CDR2: DFQATT, SNEGSKA (reference sequence). The CDR3 loop spans 15 amino acids. CDR3 in DNA: TGCAGTGCTAGAGCTCCGGGACAGGGAACTCGAGAGCAGTACTTC. Its translation is CSARAPGQGTREQYF.

The V call is TRBV20-1, the J call TRBJ2-1; 13 positions agree with TRBD2. Trimming took 4 bases from V and 0 from J; bases not matched to a gene: 3. The CDR3 loop spans 16 amino acids. CDR1 is DFQATT and CDR2 is SNEGSKA in the germline V gene (reference sequence). The CDR3 DNA reads TGCAGTGCTACGGGACTAGCGGGGCCCTCCTACAATGAGCAGTTCTTC. This sequence encodes CSATGLAGPSYNEQFF.

The V call is TRBV12-3 or TRBV12-4, the J call TRBJ2-4, with 8 bases that match TRBD2. V trimming: 8 bases; J trimming: 7 bases; junction bases outside the gene matches: 10. The length of the CDR3 is 14 residues. The CDR3 DNA is TGTGCCAGCCAGAGGGGACTAGGAGAGAACATTCAGTACTTC. Protein product: CASQRGLGENIQYF.

The chain couples TRBV9 to TRBJ2-7, with 10 bases matching TRBD1. The trim removed 0 bases at V and 6 bases at J, leaving 6 bases unmatched. This CDR3 is built from 15 residues. Germline V gene lookup returns CDR1 SGDLS and CDR2 YYNGEE. For the CDR3, the DNA is TGTGCCAGCAGCGTAGCAGGACAGGGGGGTGGCGAGCAGTACTTC. It encodes CASSVAGQGGGEQYF. The complete variable domain, with remaining parts taken from reference TRBV9 and TRBJ2-7, reads DSGVTQTPKHLITATGQRVTLRCSPRSGDLSVYWYQQSLDQGLQFLIQYYNGEERAKGNILERFSAQQFPDLHSELNLSSLELGDSALYFCASSVAGQGGGEQYFGPGTRLTVT.

This clonotype was found a few times. The J gene is TRBJ2-1, the V gene TRBV6-1, with D maybe TRBD1 (7 bases). Germline V lookup: CDR1 MNHNS, CDR2 SASEGT. The CDR3 is 16 amino acids. Trimming removed 2 bases from V and 4 bases from J, with 15 bases in between. CDR3 sequence (DNA): TGTGCCAGCAGTGAATTTCAGGGGGGTTCGTACAATGAGCAGTTCTTC. This encodes CASSEFQGGSYNEQFF.

This clonotype showed up just a few times. V and J are TRBV6-5 and TRBJ2-5; D gene unclear. The germline CDR1 and CDR2 sequences are MNHEY and SVGAGI. The CDR3 totals 14 residues. Trimming took 1 base from V and 3 from J, leaving 9 bases between them. CDR3 in amino acids: CASSYLLVKETQYF. The CDR3 coding sequence is TGTGCCAGCAGTTACTTGCTAGTAAAAGAGACCCAGTACTTC.

This clonotype was seen a few times. The chain employs TRBV20-1 and TRBJ2-7; 10 bases match TRBD1. The J segment lost 6 bases and the V segment lost 3 bases, leaving 8 bases of the junction unmatched. CDR1 is DFQATT, CDR2 SNEGSKA, per germline (reference sequence). The CDR3 runs 14 residues. The CDR3 sequence is CSASSGTGVFEQYF. DNA of the CDR3: TGCAGTGCTAGCTCTGGGACAGGGGTGTTCGAGCAGTACTTC.